The 17 T cell receptor beta chains given below trace back to one sample, sequenced in a study of CXCR3-negative and CXCR3-positive naive CD8 T cells (dated by TCRdb to between 2018 and 2020). TCRdb lists the instrument as NextSeq 550. The Human TCR Profiling Kit (MiLaboratory) was used to prepare UMI-labeled 5' RACE TRB cDNA libraries. TCRdb reprocessed the reads and assigns one entry to each CDR3 protein sequence, leaving out DNA. The sample's table lists a count of just over 60,000 distinct CDR3 sequences. The ten top clones hold 3.5% to 5% of the sample. Sequenced sample: naive CXCR3- CD8+ T cells from blood. This sample's cell subset or site label indicates: CD45RO-CCR7+CD27+CD95- naive CD8+ T cells lacking CXCR3 (TNR3-). The receptors come from a human donor in good health. Some clones in this sample may be carry-over from other donors' samples.

This chain links TRBV7-9 with TRBJ2-7; absent DNA, TCRdb's TRBD2 call cannot be checked. CDR3 length: 15 residues. Germline V gives CDR1 SEHNR, CDR2 FQNEAQ (reference sequence). CDR3 sequence reads: CASSPWEGMKGEQYF.

The chain carries TRBV6-2 or TRBV6-3 and TRBJ2-3; no DNA is available, so the TRBD1 call from TCRdb remains unchecked. CDR1 MNHEY and CDR2 SVGEGT come from the germline V gene. CDR3 length equals 16 residues. This chain's CDR3 is CASTPRPGLASDTQYF.

The chain has TRBV4-3 and TRBJ2-3; there is no DNA to check the TCRdb D call of TRBD1. The V gene's germline CDR1 is LGHNA and CDR2 YSLEER. The CDR3 sequence is 15 residues long. CDR3 amino acids: CASSPGQDSTDTQYF.

The chain couples TRBV5-1 to TRBJ2-7. This CDR3 contains 11 residues. CDR1 and CDR2 (germline): SGHRS, YFSETQ. The CDR3 sequence is CASSGDYEQYF.

The gene calls are TRBV29-1 and TRBJ2-7; TCRdb calls TRBD1, which cannot be checked without DNA. The CDR3 covers 13 residues. Germline-derived CDR1 and CDR2 are SQVTM and ANQGSEA. The CDR3 here is CSVAWGSNYEQYF.

J is TRBJ2-3 and V is TRBV4-3; the D call of TRBD2 rests on TCRdb alone, since no DNA is present to check it. Germline V gives CDR1 LGHNA, CDR2 YSLEER. The CDR3 covers 13 residues. CDR3 sequence: CASSQMGADTQYF.

This chain uses TRBV19 with TRBJ2-1; without DNA, the TCRdb call of TRBD1 cannot be checked. CDR3 length: 14 amino acids. The germline V gene encodes CDR1 LNHDA and CDR2 SQIVND (reference sequence). The CDR3 sequence: CASSPQGAYNEQFF. Filled out from reference TRBV19 and TRBJ2-1, the complete variable domain reads DGGITQSPKYLFRKEGQNVTLSCEQNLNHDAMYWYRQDPGQGLRLIYYSQIVNDFQKGDIAEGYSVSREKKESFPLTVTSAQKNPTAFYLCASSPQGAYNEQFFGPGTRLTVL.

This chain connects TRBV7-9 to TRBJ1-1. Germline lookup yields CDR1 SEHNR and CDR2 FQNEAQ (reference sequence). The CDR3 consists of 12 residues. This CDR3 reads CASSQSWLEAFF.

V usage is TRBV5-5 and J usage is TRBJ2-5; there is no DNA to check the TCRdb D call of TRBD1. The CDR3 sequence is 15 residues long. CDR1 is SGHKS, CDR2 YYEKEE, per germline (reference sequence). The CDR3 here is CASSAIQGAQETQYF.

The chain recombines TRBV5-1 with TRBJ2-3; TCRdb's D call of TRBD2 is untestable without DNA. CDR3 size: 16 residues. The germline V gene encodes CDR1 SGHRS and CDR2 YFSETQ. The CDR3 loop is CASSLEGLAVPDTQYF.

The CDR3 is CASSLGTGLITGNTIYF. The chain has TRBV11-2 and TRBJ1-3; the TRBD1 assignment by TCRdb is unverifiable without DNA. The CDR3 runs to 17 residues. The germline V gene has CDR1 SGHAT and CDR2 FQNNGV.

This rearrangement joins TRBV6-2 or TRBV6-3 to TRBJ2-7; TCRdb reports TRBD1, a call that lacks DNA to check it against. This CDR3 has 14 amino acids. Germline V gene data show CDR1 as MNHEY and CDR2 as SVGEGT. The CDR3 sequence: CASSYSGASYEQYF.

The genes are TRBV29-1 and TRBJ1-2; TCRdb designates TRBD1, a call that cannot be tested without DNA. CDR3 length: 17 residues. Germline V gene data show CDR1 as SQVTM and CDR2 as ANQGSEA. CDR3 protein: CSVEVRPPGQTNYGYTF.

This sequence joins TRBV7-2 and TRBJ2-1. This CDR3 has 11 amino acids. CDR1 SGHTA and CDR2 FQGNSA come from the germline V gene. The CDR3 region is CASNINNEQFF. Full variable domain (rest looked up from reference TRBV7-2 and TRBJ2-1): GAGVSQSPSNKVTEKGKDVELRCDPISGHTALYWYRQSLGQGLEFLIYFQGNSAPDKSGLPSDRFSAERTGGSVSTLTIQRTQQEDSAVYLCASNINNEQFFGPGTRLTVL.

This chain joins TRBV4-3 and TRBJ2-7; TCRdb calls TRBD1, which cannot be checked without DNA. The CDR3 runs 14 residues. Germline V lookup: CDR1 LGHNA, CDR2 YSLEER. CDR3 amino acids: CASSPGTGAFEQYF.

The genes are TRBV7-9 and TRBJ2-2; as DNA is missing, the TRBD2 call by TCRdb cannot be tested. The germline CDR1 and CDR2 sequences are SEHNR and FQNEAQ (reference sequence). The CDR3 is 15 residues long. This CDR3 is CASSSGTTLRGELFF.

The chain links TRBV28 to TRBJ2-7; TCRdb indicates TRBD1, and absent DNA this call remains unverified. Germline CDR1 reads MDHEN; CDR2 reads SYDVKM. The CDR3 consists of 16 residues. The CDR3 spells CASSFTGESMYYEQYF.